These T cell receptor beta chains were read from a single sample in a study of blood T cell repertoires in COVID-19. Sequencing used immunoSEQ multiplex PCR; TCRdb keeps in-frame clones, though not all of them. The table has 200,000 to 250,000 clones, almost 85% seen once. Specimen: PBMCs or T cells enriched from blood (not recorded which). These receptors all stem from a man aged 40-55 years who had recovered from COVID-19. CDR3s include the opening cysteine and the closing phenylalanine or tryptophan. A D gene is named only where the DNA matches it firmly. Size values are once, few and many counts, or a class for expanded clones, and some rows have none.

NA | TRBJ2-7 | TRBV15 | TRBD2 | CATSKGTSWDEQYF | TGTGCCACCAGCAAAGGGACTAGTTGGGACGAGCAGTACTTC
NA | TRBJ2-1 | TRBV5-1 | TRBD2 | CASSLVPGGPGYNEQFF | TGCGCCAGCAGCTTGGTGCCGGGAGGGCCGGGGTACAATGAGCAGTTCTTC
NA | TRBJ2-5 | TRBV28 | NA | CASSFGQGRFETQYF | TGTGCCAGCAGTTTCGGGCAGGGGCGTTTCGAGACCCAGTACTTC
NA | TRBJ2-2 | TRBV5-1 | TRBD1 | CASRGNGQGTNTGELFF | TGCGCCAGCAGGGGAAACGGACAGGGAACGAACACCGGGGAGCTGTTTTTT
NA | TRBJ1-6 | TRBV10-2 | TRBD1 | CASRTGTGYSPLHF | TGCGCCAGCAGGACCGGGACAGGGTATTCACCCCTCCACTTT
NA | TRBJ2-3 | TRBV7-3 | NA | CASSLGTGGHAADTQYF | TGTGCCAGCAGCCTAGGGACGGGGGGCCACGCCGCAGATACGCAGTATTTT
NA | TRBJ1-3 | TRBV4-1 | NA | CASSPSRGRGPSGNTIYF | TGCGCCAGCAGCCCCTCTAGGGGGAGGGGTCCTTCTGGAAACACCATATATTTT
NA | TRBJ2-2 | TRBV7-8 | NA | CASSFTGGTARAGELFF | TGTGCCAGCAGCTTTACCGGAGGGACGGCTAGGGCCGGGGAGCTGTTTTTT
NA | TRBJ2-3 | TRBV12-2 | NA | CASLDRGQDTQYF | TGTGCAAGTCTGGACAGGGGGCAAGATACGCAGTATTTT
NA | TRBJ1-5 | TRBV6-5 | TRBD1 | CASRDRGNQPQHF | TGTGCCAGCAGAGACAGGGGCAATCAGCCCCAGCATTTT
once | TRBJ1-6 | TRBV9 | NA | CASSVEGHGSPLHF | TGTGCCAGCAGCGTAGAGGGACATGGATCACCCCTCCACTTT
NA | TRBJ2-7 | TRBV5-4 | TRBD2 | CASSFAAGGPMYEQYF | TGTGCCAGCAGCTTTGCGGCGGGAGGTCCTATGTACGAGCAGTACTTC
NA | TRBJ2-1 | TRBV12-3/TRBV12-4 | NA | CASSRTENEQFF | TGTGCCAGCAGTCGGACAGAGAATGAGCAGTTCTTC
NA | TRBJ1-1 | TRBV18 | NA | CASSYMTENTEAFF | TGTGCCAGCTCATACATGACAGAGAACACTGAAGCTTTCTTT
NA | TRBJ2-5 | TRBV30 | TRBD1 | CAWSVQAGGLETQYF | TGTGCCTGGAGTGTACAGGCAGGGGGCCTGGAGACCCAGTACTTC
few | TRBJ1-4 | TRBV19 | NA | CASSIDLRQGEKLFF | TGTGCCAGTAGTATAGATCTTCGGCAGGGAGAAAAACTGTTTTTT
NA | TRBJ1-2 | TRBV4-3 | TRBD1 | CASSQDLIGGNYGYTF | TGCGCCAGCAGCCAAGATCTGATAGGGGGCAACTATGGCTACACCTTC
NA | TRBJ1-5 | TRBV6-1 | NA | CASSVQGNQPQHF | TGTGCCAGCAGTGTACAGGGAAATCAGCCCCAGCATTTT
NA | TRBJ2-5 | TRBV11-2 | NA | CASSSGETQYF | TGTGCCAGCAGCTCGGGGGAGACCCAGTACTTC
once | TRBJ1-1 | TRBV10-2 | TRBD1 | CASSVQGTGEAFF | TGCGCCAGCAGTGTACAGGGGACGGGTGAAGCTTTCTTT
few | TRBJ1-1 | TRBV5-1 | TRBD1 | CASSFQGAGNTEAFF | TGCGCCAGCAGCTTTCAGGGGGCTGGGAACACTGAAGCTTTCTTT
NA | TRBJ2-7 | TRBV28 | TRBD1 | CASSPRPGQGAYEQYF | TGTGCCAGCAGTCCCCGACCGGGACAGGGGGCCTACGAGCAGTACTTC
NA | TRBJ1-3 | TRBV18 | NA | CASSPTPSSGNTIYF | TGTGCCAGCTCACCGACACCGAGCTCTGGAAACACCATATATTTT
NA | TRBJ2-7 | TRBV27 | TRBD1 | CASSFLTGAYEQYF | TGTGCCAGCAGTTTTTTGACAGGGGCCTACGAGCAGTACTTC
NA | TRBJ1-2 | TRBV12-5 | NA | CASGSGQSWDGYTF | TGTGCTAGTGGTTCAGGACAGTCGTGGGATGGCTACACCTTC
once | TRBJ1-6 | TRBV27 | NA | CASSLNRLSNSPLHF | TGTGCCAGCAGTTTGAATCGACTGAGTAATTCACCCCTCCACTTT
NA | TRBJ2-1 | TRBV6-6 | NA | CASRRDSGGNEQFF | TGTGCCAGCAGGCGGGACTCTGGGGGCAATGAGCAGTTCTTC